The 16 T cell receptor beta chains listed next were all sequenced from one sample in a study of OX40 agonist ivuxolimab in advanced cancers. Sequenced by immunoSEQ multiplex PCR; TCRdb stores in-frame clones only, minus some. The data show roughly 86,000 clones, 75% to 95% seen once. The sequencing used CD4+ or CD8+ T cells sorted from blood, collected in a trial of the OX40 agonist ivuxolimab. These receptors originate from an adult with an advanced solid tumor such as melanoma, head and neck, liver or kidney cancer.

The genes are TRBV6-5 and TRBJ1-2, with D tentatively TRBD1 (6 bases). CDR1 and CDR2 from the germline V gene are MNHEY and SVGAGI. V was pared by 5 bases and J by 4 bases, with 11 bases between. This CDR3 has 13 residues. The CDR3 loop is CASSPGTRYGYTF. Here the CDR3 DNA reads TGTGCCAGCAGTCCCGGGACACGCTATGGCTACACCTTC.

This clone appeared a single time. V usage is TRBV2 and J usage is TRBJ2-2; D is tentatively TRBD1 or TRBD2 (5 bases each). Germline V CDR1 and CDR2: SNHLY, FYNNEI. The CDR3 totals 16 residues. V was pared by 5 bases and J by 5 bases, with 18 bases between. This CDR3 is CASSRAGTVGTGELFF. The CDR3 DNA follows: TGTGCCAGCAGTCGAGCCGGGACGGTGGGAACCGGGGAGCTGTTTTTT.

V usage is TRBV5-4 and J usage is TRBJ1-3; 7 positions agree with TRBD1. This CDR3 region has 16 residues. Germline V gene sequence: CDR1 SGHNT, CDR2 YYREEE (reference sequence). V trimming: 2 bases; J trimming: 1 base; junction bases outside the gene matches: 6. CDR3 in amino acids: CASSFSRGKSGNTIYF. The DNA for the CDR3 is TGTGCCAGCAGCTTCTCCAGGGGGAAATCTGGAAACACCATATATTTT. Filled out from reference TRBV5-4 and TRBJ1-3, the complete variable domain reads ETGVTQSPTHLIKTRGQQVTLRCSSQSGHNTVSWYQQALGQGPQFIFQYYREEENGRGNFPPRFSGLQFPNYSSELNVNALELDDSALYLCASSFSRGKSGNTIYFGEGSWLTVV.

There are many counts of this clone. This sample also contains other DNA sequences that code for the same CDR3. The V and J genes are TRBV11-3 and TRBJ2-3; D unclear. Germline values: CDR1 SGHNT, CDR2 YENEEA. The CDR3 consists of 14 residues. The ends were cut back, 1 base at V and 2 bases at J, with 7 bases in the middle. The CDR3 region has the DNA TGTGCCAGCAGCTTAGCCGCTTCCACAGATACGCAGTATTTT. Its protein product is CASSLAASTDTQYF. Full variable domain (remainder filled in from reference TRBV11-3 and TRBJ2-3): EAGVVQSPRYKIIEKKQPVAFWCNPISGHNTLYWYLQNLGQGPELLIRYENEEAVDDSQLPKDRFSAERLKGVDSTLKIQPAELGDSAVYLCASSLAASTDTQYFGPGTRLTVL.

The rearrangement joins TRBV9 to TRBJ1-1, with 10 bases fitting TRBD1. Unmatched junction bases numbered 7, after V lost 0 bases and J lost 2 bases. The CDR3 has 17 residues. The germline gives CDR1 SGDLS, CDR2 YYNGEE. The CDR3 DNA sequence: TGTGCCAGCAGCGTAGGTCTTGGGGACAGGGGAAACACTGAAGCTTTCTTT. Amino acids: CASSVGLGDRGNTEAFF.

The chain employs TRBV19 and TRBJ2-7, with D possibly TRBD1 on 6 matching bases. The CDR3 consists of 16 residues. The germline V gene encodes CDR1 LNHDA and CDR2 SQIVND (reference sequence). Trimming took 4 bases from V and 2 from J, leaving 18 bases between them. CDR3 region: CASSNPPGHRAYEQYF. CDR3 in DNA: TGTGCCAGTAGTAATCCCCCGGGACACAGAGCCTACGAGCAGTACTTC.

This chain links TRBV7-3 with TRBJ2-3; D might be TRBD2 (5 bases). There are 14 residues in the CDR3. Trimming shortened V by 4 bases and J by 0 bases, and 8 bases separated the two germline ends. Germline V CDR1 and CDR2: SGHTA, FQGTGA. CDR3 in DNA: TGTGCCAGCAGCTCCAGGACTAGCACAGATACGCAGTATTTT. This codes for CASSSRTSTDTQYF.

The J gene is TRBJ2-5, the V gene TRBV7-2; 11 bases align to TRBD2. This CDR3 has 16 amino acids. Germline V CDR1 and CDR2: SGHTA, FQGNSA. V shed 1 base and J 2 bases; nucleotides not matched to a gene: 3. In nucleotides, the CDR3 is TGTGCCAGCAGCTTAGATCTAGCGGGGGGACAAGAGACCCAGTACTTC. This gives the protein CASSLDLAGGQETQYF.

J is TRBJ2-7 and V is TRBV7-2; D is unresolved. This CDR3 comprises 10 residues. Deletions cut 3 bases from V and 10 bases from J, with 7 bases between. Germline CDR1 is SGHTA and CDR2 is FQGNSA. The CDR3: CASSFAPQYF. The DNA of the CDR3 is TGTGCCAGCAGCTTCGCCCCACAGTACTTC.

The gene calls are TRBV28 and TRBJ2-2; 9 bases line up with TRBD1. Germline V gene sequence: CDR1 MDHEN, CDR2 SYDVKM. This CDR3 is built from 17 residues. After removal of 9 bases from V and 3 bases from J, the junction contained 14 bases not matched to a gene. The CDR3 loop reads CASLIGPGQGHTGELFF. In nucleotides, the CDR3 is TGTGCCAGTCTAATTGGGCCGGGACAGGGACACACCGGGGAGCTGTTTTTT.

The chain joins TRBV2 to TRBJ2-3; weak D call: TRBD2 (5 bases). V gave up 1 base and J gave up 3 bases, with 8 bases separating them. CDR1 and CDR2 from the germline V gene are SNHLY and FYNNEI. The length of the CDR3 is 14 residues. For the CDR3, the DNA is TGTGCCAGCAGTGAAGTGGAGGAGACAGATACGCAGTATTTT. Its protein product is CASSEVEETDTQYF.

The chain recombines TRBV4-2 with TRBJ2-1; TRBD2 aligns across 10 bases. V trimming: 9 bases; J trimming: 4 bases; junction bases outside the gene matches: 6. The CDR3 is 14 amino acids. The germline V gene has CDR1 LGHNA and CDR2 YNFKEQ. This CDR3 is CASTRTSGYNEQFF. The CDR3, as DNA: TGTGCCAGTACCCGGACTAGCGGATACAATGAGCAGTTCTTC.

The chain carries TRBV11-2 and TRBJ2-1; D unresolved. The V end lost 1 base, the J end lost 12 bases, and 13 bases lay between the germline ends. CDR1 and CDR2 (germline): SGHAT, FQNNGV. There are 13 residues in the CDR3. This chain's CDR3 is CASSLAPPARQFF. For the CDR3, the DNA is TGTGCCAGCAGCTTAGCCCCTCCCGCGAGGCAGTTCTTC.

The V and J genes are TRBV28 and TRBJ2-3, with D hard to call. The CDR3 loop spans 18 amino acids. CDR1 is MDHEN and CDR2 is SYDVKM in the germline V gene. V lost 3 bases to trimming and J lost 1 base, with 20 bases between them. The CDR3 region has the DNA TGTGCCAGCAGTTTCGGCCGATCTCCACCCACCCGCACAGATACGCAGTATTTT. This sequence encodes CASSFGRSPPTRTDTQYF.

The rearrangement uses TRBV30 and TRBJ2-7, with 7 bases fitting TRBD2. The CDR3 has 16 amino acids. After removal of 2 bases from V and 1 base from J, the junction contained 11 bases not matched to a gene. The germline gives CDR1 GTSNPN, CDR2 SVGIG (reference sequence). The chain's CDR3 is CAWSPSWGGDSYEQYF. In DNA, the CDR3 is TGTGCCTGGAGTCCTAGCTGGGGAGGGGATTCCTACGAGCAGTACTTC.

V is TRBV9 and J is TRBJ1-1; no reliable D call. V was trimmed by 0 bases and J by 7 bases, leaving 19 bases between them. The CDR3 length is 16 residues. CDR1 and CDR2 from the germline V gene are SGDLS and YYNGEE. The CDR3 region is CASSVGQIIPGGEAFF. CDR3 DNA: TGTGCCAGCAGCGTAGGGCAGATTATCCCCGGTGGTGAAGCTTTCTTT.